These 20 T cell receptor beta chains were all obtained from the same sample, sequenced in a study of blood T cell repertoires in COVID-19. Profiling relied on immunoSEQ multiplex PCR, and the TCRdb table lists in-frame clones only, not all of them. The sample lists roughly 110,000 clones; about 64% were seen once. Sample: peripheral blood. All receptors come from a human donor with acute or convalescent COVID-19. The donor label of this sample is uncertain.

This clone was counted a few times. The chain links TRBV18 to TRBJ2-3, with D perhaps TRBD1 (6 bases). Trimming removed 3 bases from V and 6 bases from J, with 13 bases in between. The germline gives CDR1 KGHSH, CDR2 LQKENI. The length of the CDR3 is 14 residues. The CDR3 reads CASSPPGVRDTQYF. CDR3 bases: TGTGCCAGCTCACCGCCAGGGGTTAGGGATACGCAGTATTTT. The full variable domain, rest sourced from reference TRBV18 and TRBJ2-3, is NAGVMQNPRHLVRRRGQEARLRCSPMKGHSHVYWYRQLPEEGLKFMVYLQKENIIDESGMPKERFSAEFPKEGPSILRIQQVVRGDSAAYFCASSPPGVRDTQYFGPGTRLTVL.

The sample holds one count of this clone. The chain employs TRBV5-1 and TRBJ1-2; a weak D match, TRBD1 (6 bases). The germline V gene has CDR1 SGHRS and CDR2 YFSETQ. This CDR3 is built from 15 residues. V gave up 0 bases and J gave up 0 bases, with 9 bases separating them. In nucleotides, the CDR3 is TGCGCCAGCAGCTTGGCCCGGACAGCTAACTATGGCTACACCTTC. This codes for CASSLARTANYGYTF. Supplemented by reference TRBV5-1 and TRBJ1-2, the full variable domain reads KAGVTQTPRYLIKTRGQQVTLSCSPISGHRSVSWYQQTPGQGLQFLFEYFSETQRNKGNFPGRFSGRQFSNSRSEMNVSTLELGDSALYLCASSLARTANYGYTFGSGTRLTVV.

The V and J genes are TRBV18 and TRBJ2-1; tentative D call: TRBD1 (6 bases). CDR1 is KGHSH, CDR2 LQKENI, per germline. The CDR3 spans 14 residues. Trimming took 6 bases from V and 9 from J, leaving 18 bases between them. The CDR3: CASSTGTTAGEQFF. CDR3 nucleotide sequence: TGTGCCAGCTCCACGGGGACAACAGCAGGTGAGCAGTTCTTC.

V usage is TRBV7-3 and J usage is TRBJ2-1; TRBD2 aligns across 15 bases. The CDR3 sequence is 15 residues long. Per germline, CDR1 SGHTA and CDR2 FQGTGA. Trimming took 4 bases from V and 8 from J; bases not matched to a gene: 3. CDR3 protein: CASSSGLAGGYEQFF. The CDR3 DNA follows: TGTGCCAGCAGCTCCGGACTAGCGGGGGGGTATGAGCAGTTCTTC.

The CDR3 DNA reads as TGTGCCAGCAGGTCGACTAGCGGAAAAGAGACCCAGTACTTC. This codes for CASRSTSGKETQYF. The chain combines TRBV7-2 with TRBJ2-5; 9 positions match TRBD2. This CDR3 is 14 amino acids long. The V gene's germline CDR1 is SGHTA and CDR2 FQGNSA. Germline trimming cut 6 bases from V and 3 bases from J; bases unmatched to any gene: 5.

This chain connects TRBV2 to TRBJ2-4; tentative D call: TRBD2 (5 bases). This CDR3 is 13 amino acids long. Trimming stripped 5 bases from V and 9 bases from J, with 14 bases between. Germline loops: CDR1 SNHLY, CDR2 FYNNEI. The CDR3 is CASSQDGGGIQYF. The CDR3 nucleotides are TGTGCCAGCAGTCAGGACGGAGGTGGCATTCAGTACTTC.

This clone appeared many times. V gene TRBV4-2 combines with J gene TRBJ1-4; D is perhaps TRBD1 (5 bases). The CDR3 is made up of 15 amino acids. Germline CDR1 reads LGHNA; CDR2 reads YNFKEQ. Between the trimmed V and J ends, which lost 4 bases and 6 bases, there was a span of 15 bases. DNA of the CDR3: TGTGCCAGCAGCCTCATGTCGGACATTGATGAAAAACTGTTTTTT. It codes for CASSLMSDIDEKLFF.

This clone was seen once. The chain uses TRBV7-8 and TRBJ2-1; TRBD2 aligns across 12 bases. The germline gives CDR1 SGHVS, CDR2 FQNEAQ. The V and J ends lost 1 base and 15 bases, in that order; junction bases with no gene match: 10. The CDR3 loop spans 15 amino acids. Written as DNA, the CDR3 is TGTGCCAGCAGCTTAGACGTAACTAGCGGGGGGCCCCGGTTCTTC. Its protein is CASSLDVTSGGPRFF. The full variable domain, in which reference TRBV7-8 and TRBJ2-1 provide the parts outside the CDR3, is GAGVSQSPRYKVAKRGQDVALRCDPISGHVSLFWYQQALGQGPEFLTYFQNEAQLDKSGLPSDRFFAERPEGSVSTLKIQRTQQEDSAVYLCASSLDVTSGGPRFFGPGTRLTVL.

In its sample, this clone was seen a few times. The chain employs TRBV5-1 and TRBJ1-4; 7 nucleotides match TRBD1. Germline V lookup: CDR1 SGHRS, CDR2 YFSETQ. J lost 7 bases, V lost 3 bases, and 9 bases had no gene match. The CDR3 is made up of 15 amino acids. The CDR3 protein is CASSWDSSRGEKLFF. CDR3 bases: TGCGCCAGCAGCTGGGACAGCTCAAGGGGTGAAAAACTGTTTTTT.

V and J are TRBV27 and TRBJ1-1; the D gene is possibly TRBD1 (5 bases). Germline CDR1 is MNHEY and CDR2 is SMNVEV (reference sequence). The V and J ends lost 7 bases and 0 bases respectively, with 9 bases between them. The CDR3 sequence is 13 residues long. CDR3: CASKVTVNTEAFF. The CDR3 nucleotides read TGTGCCAGCAAAGTGACAGTGAACACTGAAGCTTTCTTT.

This CDR3 reads CASSQEGTGFYEQYV. In DNA form, the CDR3 reads TGCGCCAGCAGCCAAGAAGGGACAGGGTTCTACGAGCAGTACGTC. The J gene is TRBJ2-7, the V gene TRBV4-1; 9 bases align to TRBD1. The CDR3 runs 15 residues. Germline-derived CDR1 and CDR2 are MGHRA and YSYEKL. The J segment lost 3 bases and the V segment lost 0 bases, leaving 3 bases of the junction unmatched.

V is TRBV4-1 and J is TRBJ1-1; a possible D gene is TRBD1 (5 bases). Germline V gene sequence: CDR1 MGHRA, CDR2 YSYEKL. Trimming shortened V by 4 bases and J by 5 bases, and 8 bases separated the two germline ends. This CDR3 has 12 residues. CDR3 in DNA: TGCGCCAGCAGCCTGCCAGGGACTGAAGCTTTCTTT. Translated, it gives CASSLPGTEAFF.

The chain's CDR3 is CASTQPGQVNYGYTF. CDR3 in DNA: TGTGCCAGCACCCAACCGGGACAGGTTAACTATGGCTACACCTTC. The rearrangement links TRBV6-5 to TRBJ1-2; 8 positions match TRBD1. Germline CDR1 and CDR2: MNHEY and SVGAGI. The trim removed 7 bases at V and 1 base at J, leaving 8 bases unmatched. This CDR3 region has 15 residues.

This clone was picked up many times. The chain joins TRBV19 to TRBJ1-6; 8 positions match TRBD1. V gave up 3 bases and J gave up 7 bases; unmatched junction bases: 2. CDR1 is LNHDA, CDR2 SQIVND, per germline (reference sequence). This CDR3 has 14 amino acids. The CDR3 nucleotides are TGTGCCAGTAGTATGGGACAGGTCAATTCACCCCTCCACTTT. This codes for CASSMGQVNSPLHF.

The chain links TRBV4-1 to TRBJ2-3; D is undetermined. The CDR3 extends over 16 amino acids. Trimming removed 1 base at V and 6 bases at J, with 17 bases between. The germline V gene has CDR1 MGHRA and CDR2 YSYEKL. For the CDR3, the DNA is TGCGCCAGCAGCCAAGGAATCAATTCGGTCGCGGATACGCAGTATTTT. Translation gives CASSQGINSVADTQYF.

The chain couples TRBV5-4 to TRBJ1-2, with TRBD1 as a possible D gene (5 bases). Germline CDR1 SGHNT, CDR2 YYREEE (reference sequence). The length of the CDR3 is 14 residues. V shed 5 bases and J shed 4 bases, with 15 bases lying between them. The CDR3 reads CASREGAGFYGYTF. CDR3 DNA sequence: TGTGCCAGCAGGGAGGGAGCAGGGTTCTATGGCTACACCTTC.

This clone was counted ten times or more. V usage is TRBV18 and J usage is TRBJ1-1; D ambiguous. V was trimmed by 2 bases and J by 3 bases, leaving 13 bases between them. The CDR3 contains 15 residues. Germline V CDR1 and CDR2: KGHSH, LQKENI. The CDR3 protein is CASSPTGQAYTEAFF. In DNA form, the CDR3 reads TGTGCCAGCTCACCAACTGGGCAGGCCTACACTGAAGCTTTCTTT.

The rearrangement links TRBV2 to TRBJ2-1, with 12 bases identical to TRBD2. The V and J ends lost 5 bases and 2 bases, in that order; junction bases with no gene match: 4. The CDR3 contains 16 residues. Per germline, CDR1 SNHLY and CDR2 FYNNEI. Here the CDR3 reads CASSLWTSGTYNEQFF. As DNA, the CDR3 is TGTGCCAGCAGTCTATGGACTAGCGGGACCTACAATGAGCAGTTCTTC.

The rearrangement uses TRBV28 and TRBJ1-1; D ambiguous. Germline V gives CDR1 MDHEN, CDR2 SYDVKM. The CDR3 consists of 13 residues. Trimming stripped 8 bases from V and 1 base from J, with 11 bases between. CDR3 coding DNA: TGTGCCAGCCGTTACGGGTCGAACACTGAAGCTTTCTTT. The encoded protein is CASRYGSNTEAFF.

The J gene is TRBJ2-1, the V gene TRBV4-1; 9 bases are shared with TRBD2. The V segment lost 2 bases and the J segment 4 bases; nucleotides outside the gene matches: 9. The CDR3 length is 17 residues. Germline CDR1 reads MGHRA; CDR2 reads YSYEKL. The CDR3 nucleotides read TGCGCCAGCAGCCAAAACCCGCGGGGGGGCCCTTACAATGAGCAGTTCTTC. It is translated as CASSQNPRGGPYNEQFF.